This passage covers 30 T cell receptor beta chains from one sample sequenced in a study of blood T cell repertoires in COVID-19 (dated by TCRdb to 2019 to 2021). The library was generated by the immunoSEQ multiplex PCR assay. The table comes from immuneACCESS by way of TCRdb, which keeps in-frame sequences with V and J called. Part of the clones is missing from these tables; in studies checked, under half for an unresolved V gene and the rest for unknown reasons. This sample comprises roughly 43,000 clones, approximately 86% of them detected only once. 4.2% of the sample goes to the ten largest clones. Sample: peripheral blood. These receptors were collected from a woman aged 70 to 79 with acute or convalescent COVID-19.

The V gene is TRBV7-9, the J gene TRBJ2-1; the D gene is possibly TRBD2 (6 bases). The CDR3 is made up of 19 amino acids. Germline V gene data show CDR1 as SEHNR and CDR2 as FQNEAQ (reference sequence). The ends were cut back, 1 base at V and 4 bases at J, with 23 bases in the middle. CDR3 nucleotides: TGTGCCAGCAGCTTAGGAGGAGGGAAGGTGGGAGTACCGTACAATGAGCAGTTCTTC. Translation: CASSLGGGKVGVPYNEQFF.

J is TRBJ2-3 and V is TRBV2; tentative D call: TRBD1 (6 bases). The V gene's germline CDR1 is SNHLY and CDR2 FYNNEI. The ends were cut back, 6 bases at V and 2 bases at J, with 12 bases in the middle. This CDR3 has 14 amino acids. In DNA, the CDR3 is TGTGCCAGCAGAAACAGGGAAACCACAGATACGCAGTATTTT. Amino acid sequence: CASRNRETTDTQYF.

V usage is TRBV5-4 and J usage is TRBJ2-7; the match to TRBD1 covers 7 bases. Looked up from germline, CDR1 is SGHNT and CDR2 is YYREEE (reference sequence). There are 16 residues in the CDR3. V lost 0 bases to trimming and J lost 7 bases; unmatched junction nucleotides: 13. CDR3 region: CASSLALNKGAGEQYF. CDR3 nucleotides: TGTGCCAGCAGCTTGGCCCTTAATAAGGGGGCGGGTGAGCAGTACTTC.

The chain couples TRBV27 to TRBJ1-4; 7 bases line up with TRBD1. The CDR3 has 15 amino acids. The germline gives CDR1 MNHEY, CDR2 SMNVEV (reference sequence). V gave up 6 bases and J gave up 6 bases; unmatched junction bases: 10. CDR3 region: CASRVISGGDEKLFF. The CDR3 DNA is TGTGCCAGCAGGGTTATATCAGGGGGAGATGAAAAACTGTTTTTT.

The chain is built from TRBV27 and TRBJ1-1, with 8 bases that match TRBD1. The CDR3 is 14 residues long. Germline V gives CDR1 MNHEY, CDR2 SMNVEV (reference sequence). V lost 5 bases to trimming and J lost 4 bases; unmatched junction nucleotides: 6. CDR3 protein: CASSVRQGTTEAFF. Written as DNA, the CDR3 is TGTGCCAGCAGTGTAAGACAGGGGACCACTGAAGCTTTCTTT.

This chain links TRBV12-3 or TRBV12-4 with TRBJ1-2; a possible D gene is TRBD1 (5 bases). There are 12 residues in the CDR3. With 7 bases removed from V and 8 bases from J, the gap between germline ends came to 14 bases. The CDR3 DNA reads TGTGCCAGCACCAGGGCGACCCTGGGCTACACCTTC. Its protein product is CASTRATLGYTF.

CDR3 sequence: CAWRDRGYEQYF. The CDR3 nucleotides are TGTGCCTGGAGGGACAGGGGTTACGAGCAGTACTTC. This chain connects TRBV30 to TRBJ2-7, with 9 positions matching TRBD1. The V and J ends lost 3 bases and 4 bases, in that order; junction bases with no gene match: 1. The CDR3 sequence is 12 residues long. CDR1 GTSNPN and CDR2 SVGIG come from the germline V gene (reference sequence).

V gene TRBV2 combines with J gene TRBJ1-1; the match to TRBD1 covers 7 bases. V trimming: 6 bases; J trimming: 5 bases; junction bases outside the gene matches: 12. This CDR3 has 15 amino acids. The germline V gene encodes CDR1 SNHLY and CDR2 FYNNEI. As DNA, the CDR3 is TGTGCCAGCAGCCCAGCTACAGGGGTCAGGACTGAAGCTTTCTTT. Protein product: CASSPATGVRTEAFF.

The chain uses TRBV4-2 and TRBJ1-1, with D maybe TRBD1 (6 bases). This CDR3 region has 14 residues. The germline V gene has CDR1 LGHNA and CDR2 YNFKEQ. Trimming took off 4 bases at V and 9 bases at J, with 18 bases between the two ends. The CDR3 is CASSPRTDPLKAFF. The CDR3 DNA follows: TGTGCCAGCAGCCCAAGGACAGATCCTCTAAAAGCTTTCTTT.

V and J are TRBV7-8 and TRBJ2-3; D is possibly TRBD1 (6 bases). V lost 4 bases and J lost 6, with 14 bases in between. Germline V CDR1 and CDR2: SGHVS, FQNEAQ. This CDR3 has 14 residues. CDR3 sequence (DNA): TGTGCCAGCAGCTACCCGGGACATATTGATACGCAGTATTTT. It yields the protein CASSYPGHIDTQYF.

This chain uses TRBV19 with TRBJ1-1; 7 bases agree with TRBD1. J gave up 4 bases and V 3 bases, and 2 bases lay outside the gene matches. This CDR3 spans 13 amino acids. Germline V gives CDR1 LNHDA, CDR2 SQIVND (reference sequence). The CDR3 spells CASSMTGLTEAFF. The DNA for the CDR3 is TGTGCCAGTAGTATGACAGGGCTCACTGAAGCTTTCTTT.

This clone was seen a single time. This rearrangement joins TRBV11-3 to TRBJ1-2; D call uncertain. There are 14 residues in the CDR3. Trimming took 2 bases from V and 8 from J, leaving 15 bases between them. CDR1 and CDR2 from the germline V gene are SGHNT and YENEEA. The CDR3 nucleotides are TGTGCCAGCAGCTTAACCAGGTACTGTGGCGGCTACACCTTC. Its translation is CASSLTRYCGGYTF.

This chain connects TRBV28 to TRBJ2-1; D call uncertain. V gave up 6 bases and J gave up 9 bases, with 9 bases separating them. The CDR3 extends over 11 amino acids. Germline lookup yields CDR1 MDHEN and CDR2 SYDVKM. The CDR3 DNA sequence: TGTGCCAGCAGGGGCCTCGGTGAGCAGTTCTTC. This gives the protein CASRGLGEQFF.

V usage is TRBV10-2 and J usage is TRBJ1-6; D is unresolved. The V end lost 2 bases, the J end lost 7 bases, and 9 bases lay between the germline ends. This CDR3 has 14 amino acids. The germline CDR1 and CDR2 sequences are WSHSY and SAAADI. The CDR3 sequence: CASSENTANSPLHF. The CDR3 coding sequence is TGCGCCAGCAGTGAGAATACAGCCAATTCACCCCTCCACTTT.

The V call is TRBV5-1, the J call TRBJ2-2, with D maybe TRBD2 (5 bases). This CDR3 comprises 16 residues. Germline V CDR1 and CDR2: SGHRS, YFSETQ. V lost 0 bases to trimming and J lost 0 bases, with 9 bases between them. The CDR3 DNA reads as TGCGCCAGCAGCTTGGCCGCGGGCACGAACACCGGGGAGCTGTTTTTT. Translating it yields CASSLAAGTNTGELFF.

This clone came up a few times. The chain recombines TRBV29-1 with TRBJ2-7; no clear D. This CDR3 has 11 amino acids. V dropped 7 bases and J dropped 3 bases, with 10 bases sitting between them. Per the germline V gene, CDR1 is SQVTM and CDR2 is ANQGSEA. Written as DNA, the CDR3 is TGCAGCGCCGGTACTCTCTACGAGCAGTACTTC. Amino acids: CSAGTLYEQYF.

The V gene is TRBV7-2, the J gene TRBJ1-6, with no clear D. The CDR3 consists of 15 residues. The germline gives CDR1 SGHTA, CDR2 FQGNSA. V lost 1 base and J 7 bases, leaving 11 bases between the germline ends. CDR3 region: CASSLDPRGNSPLHF. For the CDR3, the DNA is TGTGCCAGCAGCTTAGACCCCCGAGGGAATTCACCCCTCCACTTT.

The chain recombines TRBV7-3 with TRBJ2-3; 7 bases are a match to TRBD1. CDR1 is SGHTA, CDR2 FQGTGA, per germline. With V trimmed by 5 bases and J by 3 bases, 5 bases remained unmatched. CDR3 length equals 14 residues. The CDR3 is CASSDPTGTDTQYF. The DNA of the CDR3 is TGTGCCAGCAGCGACCCGACAGGGACAGATACGCAGTATTTT.

This sequence joins TRBV20-1 and TRBJ1-1; D not resolved. The CDR3 runs 12 residues. The V end lost 3 bases, the J end lost 1 base, and 6 bases lay between the germline ends. Germline CDR1 and CDR2: DFQATT and SNEGSKA (reference sequence). CDR3 DNA: TGCAGTGCTAGTTTCGGGAACACTGAAGCTTTCTTT. Translated, it gives CSASFGNTEAFF.

The chain links TRBV19 to TRBJ1-5; D is unclear. Trimming cost V 0 bases and J 6 bases, with 9 bases left between them. Germline V CDR1 and CDR2: LNHDA, SQIVND (reference sequence). CDR3 length: 14 amino acids. The CDR3 sequence is CASSIDQARQPQHF. The CDR3 coding sequence is TGTGCCAGTAGTATAGATCAGGCGCGTCAGCCCCAGCATTTT.

The J gene is TRBJ2-7, the V gene TRBV6-4, with TRBD2 identical over 10 bases. Per the germline V gene, CDR1 is MRHNA and CDR2 is SNTAGT. The CDR3 spans 19 residues. The trim removed 4 bases at V and 2 bases at J, leaving 17 bases unmatched. The chain's CDR3 is CASSVTKRTSGPEAYEQYF. DNA for the CDR3: TGTGCCAGCAGTGTCACTAAACGGACTAGCGGCCCAGAAGCCTACGAGCAGTACTTC.

The V and J genes are TRBV19 and TRBJ2-1; D possibly corresponds to TRBD2 (5 bases). Deletions cut 4 bases from V and 7 bases from J, with 20 bases between. Germline V CDR1 and CDR2: LNHDA, SQIVND (reference sequence). The CDR3 loop spans 16 amino acids. CDR3 nucleotides: TGTGCCAGTAGTACCGCCGGTAAGGGAGTAGGAAATGAGCAGTTCTTC. This translates into CASSTAGKGVGNEQFF.

The rearrangement links TRBV25-1 to TRBJ1-2; TRBD1 is a possible D gene (5 bases). CDR1 is MGHDK and CDR2 is SYGVNS in the germline V gene. CDR3 length: 14 amino acids. The ends were cut back, 6 bases at V and 8 bases at J, with 19 bases in the middle. The CDR3 here is CASRGDVGRGGYTF. In DNA, the CDR3 is TGTGCCAGCAGGGGGGACGTTGGGAGGGGCGGCTACACCTTC.

The genes are TRBV30 and TRBJ1-1; 10 bases are a match to TRBD1. CDR3 length: 16 residues. V shed 3 bases, J shed 3 bases, and the junction held 10 bases outside the gene matches. CDR1 GTSNPN and CDR2 SVGIG come from the germline V gene (reference sequence). CDR3 loop: CAWRVGQGGLDTEAFF. The CDR3 nucleotides read TGTGCCTGGAGAGTAGGACAGGGGGGGTTAGACACTGAAGCTTTCTTT.

The sample holds a few counts of this clone. CDR3 DNA: TGTGCCAGTAGGACAAACGTGGGGGCCTTCTATGGCTACACCTTC. Its translation is CASRTNVGAFYGYTF. The V call is TRBV19, the J call TRBJ1-2; the D gene is possibly TRBD1 (6 bases). The length of the CDR3 is 15 residues. Germline CDR1 LNHDA, CDR2 SQIVND (reference sequence). V was cut by 6 bases and J by 4 bases, with 18 bases left in between.

This chain links TRBV10-3 with TRBJ2-7; D perhaps matches TRBD1 (7 bases). The V gene lost 4 bases and the J gene lost 1 base, with 11 bases spanning the gap. From germline, CDR1 is ENHRY and CDR2 SYGVKD. This CDR3 has 14 residues. CDR3: CAISVAGGSYEQYF. CDR3 DNA: TGTGCCATCAGTGTCGCAGGGGGGTCCTACGAGCAGTACTTC.

V gene TRBV5-4 combines with J gene TRBJ2-4; 9 positions agree with TRBD1. The V and J ends lost 1 base and 2 bases, in that order; junction bases with no gene match: 7. The CDR3 sequence is 17 residues long. Germline values: CDR1 SGHNT, CDR2 YYREEE (reference sequence). In nucleotides, the CDR3 is TGTGCCAGCAGCTTGCCGACAGGGGGGAACTCCAAAAACATTCAGTACTTC. As protein: CASSLPTGGNSKNIQYF.

The V and J genes are TRBV7-3 and TRBJ2-1; perhaps TRBD2 as D (5 bases). The CDR3 runs to 15 residues. Germline assignment: CDR1 SGHTA and CDR2 FQGTGA. V was shortened by 6 bases and J by 7 bases, with 19 bases between the two germline ends. CDR3 loop: CASSSTSFIGNEQFF. The CDR3 DNA is TGTGCCAGCAGTTCTACTAGTTTCATAGGGAATGAGCAGTTCTTC. The full variable domain, in which reference TRBV7-3 and TRBJ2-1 provide the parts outside the CDR3, is GAGVSQTPSNKVTEKGKYVELRCDPISGHTALYWYRQSLGQGPEFLIYFQGTGAADDSGLPNDRFFAVRPEGSVSTLKIQRTERGDSAVYLCASSSTSFIGNEQFFGPGTRLTVL.

The chain uses TRBV30 and TRBJ2-1, with TRBD2 matching 14 bases. V dropped 6 bases and J dropped 10; count of bases not matched to a gene: 8. Germline V lookup: CDR1 GTSNPN, CDR2 SVGIG (reference sequence). This CDR3 region has 14 residues. The CDR3 loop is CACPGLAGVGEQFF. The CDR3 bases are TGTGCCTGTCCGGGACTAGCGGGAGTTGGCGAGCAGTTCTTC.

CDR3 residues: CASRATGSTDTQYF. The CDR3 DNA reads as TGTGCCAGCAGGGCGACAGGGTCCACAGATACGCAGTATTTT. V gene TRBV2 combines with J gene TRBJ2-3; TRBD1 matches at 7 bases. There are 14 residues in the CDR3. In germline, CDR1 is SNHLY, CDR2 FYNNEI. Germline trimming cut 6 bases from V and 2 bases from J; bases unmatched to any gene: 5.